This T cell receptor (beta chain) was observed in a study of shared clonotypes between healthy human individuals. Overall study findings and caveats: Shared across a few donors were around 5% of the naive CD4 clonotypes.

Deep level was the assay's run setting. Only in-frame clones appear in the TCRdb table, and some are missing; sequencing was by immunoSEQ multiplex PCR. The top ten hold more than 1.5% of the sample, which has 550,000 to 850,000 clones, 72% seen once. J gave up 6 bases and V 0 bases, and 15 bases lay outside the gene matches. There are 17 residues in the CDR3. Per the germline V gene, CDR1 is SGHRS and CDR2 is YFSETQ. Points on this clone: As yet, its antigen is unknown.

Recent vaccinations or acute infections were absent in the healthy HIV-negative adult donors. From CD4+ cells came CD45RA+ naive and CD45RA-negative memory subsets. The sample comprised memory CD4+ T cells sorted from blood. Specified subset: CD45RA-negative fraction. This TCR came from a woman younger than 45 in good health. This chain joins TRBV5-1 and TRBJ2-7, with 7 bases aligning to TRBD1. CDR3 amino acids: CASSLEGGANLRGEQYF. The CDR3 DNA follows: TGCGCCAGCAGCTTGGAAGGGGGCGCTAATCTACGAGGCGAGCAGTACTTC.